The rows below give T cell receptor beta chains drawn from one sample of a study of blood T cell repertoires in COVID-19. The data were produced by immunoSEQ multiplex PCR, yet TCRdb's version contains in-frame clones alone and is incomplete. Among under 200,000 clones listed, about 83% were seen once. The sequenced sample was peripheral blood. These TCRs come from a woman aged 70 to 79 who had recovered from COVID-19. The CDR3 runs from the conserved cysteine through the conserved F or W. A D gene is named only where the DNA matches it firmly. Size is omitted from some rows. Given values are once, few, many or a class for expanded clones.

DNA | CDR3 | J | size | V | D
TGTGCCAGCAGCCAAGCCTCCACCGGGGAGCTGTTTTTT | CASSQASTGELFF | TRBJ2-2 | - | TRBV3-1/TRBV3-2 | -
TGTGCCAGCAGCTTGGTCGGACAGGAGTATGGCTACACCTTC | CASSLVGQEYGYTF | TRBJ1-2 | - | TRBV5-5 | TRBD1
TGTGCCAGCAGCCAACAGGTCCAACATTTT | CASSQQVQHF | TRBJ1-5 | - | TRBV5-8 | -
TGCGCCAGCGCCCTAGCGACCCCCTCCTACAATGAGCAGTTCTTC | CASALATPSYNEQFF | TRBJ2-1 | - | TRBV5-1 | -
TGTGCCAGCAGCTTGCATAGCGCAGGGGGATTGACTGAAGCTTTCTTT | CASSLHSAGGLTEAFF | TRBJ1-1 | once | TRBV7-2 | TRBD1
TGTGCCAGCAGCTTACGGACAGCTGGAAACATTCAGTACTTC | CASSLRTAGNIQYF | TRBJ2-4 | few | TRBV13 | -
TGTGCCAGCAGCCCTGACAGGGGGGATGAGCAGTTCTTC | CASSPDRGDEQFF | TRBJ2-1 | - | TRBV7-8 | TRBD1
TGTGCCAGCATCTTACAGGCTGAAGCTTTCTTT | CASILQAEAFF | TRBJ1-1 | - | TRBV12-3/TRBV12-4 | -
TGTGCCAGCAGCGTAGGACAGGGAGAGTACGAGCAGTACTTC | CASSVGQGEYEQYF | TRBJ2-7 | - | TRBV9 | TRBD1
TGTGCCAGCTCCCCCGGACTCCCGAACACTGAAGCTTTCTTT | CASSPGLPNTEAFF | TRBJ1-1 | - | TRBV18 | -
TGTGCCAGCAGTTACCTTCCGGACAGGGCCGAGAGCTACAATGAGCAGTTCTTC | CASSYLPDRAESYNEQFF | TRBJ2-1 | - | TRBV6-2/TRBV6-3 | TRBD1
TGCGCCACAAACACGGGAGGGGACTATGGCTACACCTTC | CATNTGGDYGYTF | TRBJ1-2 | - | TRBV5-1 | -
TGTGCCAGCAGCTACGTTTCGGGAGATACGCAGTATTTT | CASSYVSGDTQYF | TRBJ2-3 | - | TRBV5-8 | -
TGTGCCAGCAGTTTATCGGGGGGCGAGCAGTACTTC | CASSLSGGEQYF | TRBJ2-7 | - | TRBV27 | -
TGTGCCAGCAGTTACTCGGGGGACAGCACCTACGAGCAGTACTTC | CASSYSGDSTYEQYF | TRBJ2-7 | - | TRBV6-5 | TRBD1
TGTGCCAGCCGCGGGACCAATAATGAAAAACTGTTTTTT | CASRGTNNEKLFF | TRBJ1-4 | - | TRBV6-5 | -
TGTGCCAGCAGTGACGTAGCGGGGGACCGAAAGCAGTTCTTC | CASSDVAGDRKQFF | TRBJ2-1 | - | TRBV6-4 | TRBD2
TGTGCCAGCAGCACAGGGAGCCCCCGAGGGGCCAACGTCCTGACTTTC | CASSTGSPRGANVLTF | TRBJ2-6 | - | TRBV7-6 | -
TGTGCCAGCAGCGTTGGTAGCGGCCCCGGCACAGATACGCAGTATTTT | CASSVGSGPGTDTQYF | TRBJ2-3 | - | TRBV9 | -
TGTGCCAGCGGCCGGAGACTAGCGGGAGCGGTTTTGGCAGATACGCAGTATTTT | CASGRRLAGAVLADTQYF | TRBJ2-3 | - | TRBV6-2/TRBV6-3 | TRBD2
TGTGCCAGCAGCGATGTCAGGGGGCTGGGGTATGGCTACACCTTC | CASSDVRGLGYGYTF | TRBJ1-2 | - | TRBV7-6 | TRBD1
TGTGCCAGCAGCTGGACAGGCGAATCCCTCCACTTT | CASSWTGESLHF | TRBJ1-6 | - | TRBV12-3/TRBV12-4 | TRBD1
TGTGCCAGTAGTGGGAGGGACACAACCTACTACGAGCAGTACTTC | CASSGRDTTYYEQYF | TRBJ2-7 | - | TRBV19 | -
TGTGCCAGTAGTCTCGGGGGAAACACCATATATTTT | CASSLGGNTIYF | TRBJ1-3 | - | TRBV19 | -
TGTGCCAGCAGCACCGCCACGGCGGGCACCGGGGAGCTGTTTTTT | CASSTATAGTGELFF | TRBJ2-2 | - | TRBV5-4 | -
TGTGCCAGTAGTATCCCCGGGTCCTACGAGCAGTACTTC | CASSIPGSYEQYF | TRBJ2-7 | few | TRBV19 | -
TGTGCCAGGAGAAAGGAGACAGGGGGAGGCTACACCTTC | CARRKETGGGYTF | TRBJ1-2 | - | TRBV28 | TRBD1
TGTGCCAGCAGCAACAGGGGCCCTAATGAAAAACTGTTTTTT | CASSNRGPNEKLFF | TRBJ1-4 | - | TRBV3-1/TRBV3-2 | TRBD1
TGTGCCAGCAGCTGGCTTGGGGGGTACTACACCGGGGAGCTGTTTTTT | CASSWLGGYYTGELFF | TRBJ2-2 | few | TRBV7-9 | -
TGTGCCAGCTCACCACAGGCGGGCGGCGAGCAGTACTTC | CASSPQAGGEQYF | TRBJ2-7 | once | TRBV18 | -
TGTGCCAGCAGTTTGGTGGGGGGGTGGCAGCCCCAGCATTTT | CASSLVGGWQPQHF | TRBJ1-5 | - | TRBV27 | -
TGTGCCAGCAGCCGGGTGGGGCCCTACGAGCAGTACTTC | CASSRVGPYEQYF | TRBJ2-7 | - | TRBV5-4 | -
TGTGCCAGCAGCTTGGTGGCCGGCGGAGACACTGAAGCTTTCTTT | CASSLVAGGDTEAFF | TRBJ1-1 | - | TRBV5-5 | -
TGTGCCAGCAGCTTAGGGCTAGCGGGCCAGAATGAGCAGTTCTTC | CASSLGLAGQNEQFF | TRBJ2-1 | - | TRBV11-2 | TRBD2
TGTGCCAGCAGTTATCTTCCCGGGGTGAACACTGAAGCTTTCTTT | CASSYLPGVNTEAFF | TRBJ1-1 | once | TRBV6-5 | -
TGTGCCAGTAGCCCGGGACAGTCGGCAAACACCATATATTTT | CASSPGQSANTIYF | TRBJ1-3 | - | TRBV19 | TRBD1
TGTGCCAGCAGGAGAGCCGGTCGGGATAATTCACCCCTCCACTTT | CASRRAGRDNSPLHF | TRBJ1-6 | - | TRBV28 | -
TGTGCCAGCAGAGCCGGGGGAGGCGGAGCAGATACGCAGTATTTT | CASRAGGGGADTQYF | TRBJ2-3 | - | TRBV28 | -
TGCAGCGTTGAAGTCGGCAGGGGGATGGGTGGCTACACCTTC | CSVEVGRGMGGYTF | TRBJ1-2 | - | TRBV29-1 | TRBD1
TGTGCCAGCAGTGAATCGGGGGGTCAGCCCCAGCATTTT | CASSESGGQPQHF | TRBJ1-5 | once | TRBV2 | -
TGCGCCAGCAGCCCCGGGGGTTCCGGGGGCTACACCTTC | CASSPGGSGGYTF | TRBJ1-2 | - | TRBV5-1 | -
TGTGCCTGGAGTGGAGGGGTGTGGACTAGGTACACCTTC | CAWSGGVWTRYTF | TRBJ1-2 | - | TRBV30 | -
TGTGCCAGTAGTGAGCGGGACTCATGGGATACGCAGTATTTT | CASSERDSWDTQYF | TRBJ2-3 | few | TRBV19 | TRBD2
TGCGCCAGCTCGGGACTAGCCTCAGAGACCCAGTACTTC | CASSGLASETQYF | TRBJ2-5 | few | TRBV4-1 | TRBD2
TGCAGCGTTGAGGGGGGCAGGGGGAGACTCTACACCTTC | CSVEGGRGRLYTF | TRBJ1-2 | - | TRBV29-1 | TRBD1
TGTGCCTGGAGTCCGACAGGGGGCTATGGCTACACCTTC | CAWSPTGGYGYTF | TRBJ1-2 | few | TRBV30 | TRBD1
TGTGCCAGCAGCTTGTTACCAGGGGGGAATGGCTACACCTTC | CASSLLPGGNGYTF | TRBJ1-2 | - | TRBV5-6 | TRBD1
TGTGCCAGCAGCACCCGGACAGGAGCGAACACTGAAGCTTTCTTT | CASSTRTGANTEAFF | TRBJ1-1 | - | TRBV5-4 | TRBD1
TGTGCCAGCAGCAAGGGGGCCCCAGGACAGTCCCCCTACGAAGAGCAGTACTTC | CASSKGAPGQSPYEEQYF | TRBJ2-7 | few | TRBV21-1 | -
TGTGCCTGGGGTCCGGTACTGGCCGGGGAGCTGTTTTTT | CAWGPVLAGELFF | TRBJ2-2 | - | TRBV30 | -
TGTGCCAGCAGCCGGGGACAGGGGAACCAGCCCCAGCATTTT | CASSRGQGNQPQHF | TRBJ1-5 | - | TRBV7-8 | TRBD1
TGTGCCAGCAGCCAAGATCTCCGACTTGCCCTCAGCGGCACAGATACGCAGTATTTT | CASSQDLRLALSGTDTQYF | TRBJ2-3 | - | TRBV3-1/TRBV3-2 | -
TGTGCCAGCAGTTTACGGGGAACAGATACGCAGTATTTT | CASSLRGTDTQYF | TRBJ2-3 | - | TRBV27 | -
TGCGCCAGCAGCCAAGCTCAGACAGATACGCAGTATTTT | CASSQAQTDTQYF | TRBJ2-3 | - | TRBV4-1 | -
TGTGCCAGCAGCCCCCCCTTGGGGAGTGGGAACACTGAAGCTTTCTTT | CASSPPLGSGNTEAFF | TRBJ1-1 | - | TRBV28 | -
TGTGCCAGCAGCTTAGGGACAGGGCCCCTGGGCGAACACTCCTACGAGCAGTACTTC | CASSLGTGPLGEHSYEQYF | TRBJ2-7 | once | TRBV7-6 | TRBD1
TGTGCCAGCAGCCCCCGGACAGATTCGGCATCGGGTGGCTACACCTTC | CASSPRTDSASGGYTF | TRBJ1-2 | - | TRBV11-2 | -